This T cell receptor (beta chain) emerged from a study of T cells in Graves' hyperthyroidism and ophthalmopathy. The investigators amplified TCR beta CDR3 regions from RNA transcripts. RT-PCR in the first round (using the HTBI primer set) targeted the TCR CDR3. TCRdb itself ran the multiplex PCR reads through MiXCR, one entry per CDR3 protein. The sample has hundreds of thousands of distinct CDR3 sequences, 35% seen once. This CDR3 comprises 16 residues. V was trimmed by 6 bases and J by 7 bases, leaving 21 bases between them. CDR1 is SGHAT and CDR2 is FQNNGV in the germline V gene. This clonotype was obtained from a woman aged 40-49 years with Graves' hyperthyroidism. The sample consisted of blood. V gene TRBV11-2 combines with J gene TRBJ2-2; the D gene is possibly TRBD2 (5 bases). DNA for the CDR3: TGTGCCAGCAGTTCCGTTCGAGGCGGGTTCAACGGGGAGCTGTTTTTT. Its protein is CASSSVRGGFNGELFF.